This T cell receptor (beta chain) came from a study of blood T cell repertoires in COVID-19. Sequencing used immunoSEQ multiplex PCR; TCRdb keeps in-frame clones, though not all of them. The sample records 150,000 to 200,000 clones, around four fifths being singletons. Trimming took 2 bases from V and 5 from J, leaving 6 bases between them. Per the germline V gene, CDR1 is DFQATT and CDR2 is SNEGSKA (reference sequence). The CDR3 loop spans 11 amino acids. The sample holds one count of this clone. Patients from Seattle were sampled longitudinally, starting during active infection. Sample: peripheral blood. The rearrangement joins TRBV20-1 to TRBJ2-5; no reliable D call. The sequence derives from a woman aged 70-85 years with COVID-19, enrolled during active disease. The CDR3 sequence: CSARISETQYF. The CDR3 bases are TGCAGTGCTAGAATTAGCGAGACCCAGTACTTC.